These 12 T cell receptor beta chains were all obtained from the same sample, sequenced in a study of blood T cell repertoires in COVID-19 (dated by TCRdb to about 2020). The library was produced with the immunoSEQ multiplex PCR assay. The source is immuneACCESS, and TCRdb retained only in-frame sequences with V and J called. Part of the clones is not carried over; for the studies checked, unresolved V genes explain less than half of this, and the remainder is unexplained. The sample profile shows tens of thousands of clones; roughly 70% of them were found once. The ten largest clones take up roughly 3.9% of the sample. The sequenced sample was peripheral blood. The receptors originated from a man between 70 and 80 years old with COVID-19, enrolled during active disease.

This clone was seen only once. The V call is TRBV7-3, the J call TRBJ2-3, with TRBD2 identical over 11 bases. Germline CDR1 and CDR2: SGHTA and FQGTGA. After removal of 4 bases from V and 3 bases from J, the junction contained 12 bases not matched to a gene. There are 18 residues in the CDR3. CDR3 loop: CASSSVRASGRSTDTQYF. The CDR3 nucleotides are TGTGCCAGCAGCTCCGTCAGGGCTAGCGGGAGGTCTACAGATACGCAGTATTTT.

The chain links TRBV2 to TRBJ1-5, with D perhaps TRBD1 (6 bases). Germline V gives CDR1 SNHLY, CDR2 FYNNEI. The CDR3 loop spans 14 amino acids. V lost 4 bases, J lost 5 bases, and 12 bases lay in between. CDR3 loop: CASSGQGLDQPQHF. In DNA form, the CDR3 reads TGTGCCAGCAGTGGGCAGGGGTTGGATCAGCCCCAGCATTTT.

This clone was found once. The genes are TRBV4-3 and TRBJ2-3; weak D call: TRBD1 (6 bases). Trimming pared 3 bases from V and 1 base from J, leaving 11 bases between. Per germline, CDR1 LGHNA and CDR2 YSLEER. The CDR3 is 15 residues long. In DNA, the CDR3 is TGCGCCAGCAGCCAGCGACAGGTCGGCACAGATACGCAGTATTTT. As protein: CASSQRQVGTDTQYF.

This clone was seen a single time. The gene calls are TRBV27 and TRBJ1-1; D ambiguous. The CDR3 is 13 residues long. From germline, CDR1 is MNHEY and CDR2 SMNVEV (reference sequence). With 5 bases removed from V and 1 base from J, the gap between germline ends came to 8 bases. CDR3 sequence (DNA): TGTGCCAGCAGTATTCAGGAGAACACTGAAGCTTTCTTT. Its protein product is CASSIQENTEAFF.

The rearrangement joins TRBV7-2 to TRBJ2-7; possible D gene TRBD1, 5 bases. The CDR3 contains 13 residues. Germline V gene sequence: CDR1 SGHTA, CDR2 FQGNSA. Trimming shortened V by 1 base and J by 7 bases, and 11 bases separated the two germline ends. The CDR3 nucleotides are TGTGCCAGCAGCTTAGAGGGGCCTAGAGAGCAGTACTTC. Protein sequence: CASSLEGPREQYF.

The CDR3 is CARPGGRDRGSNQPQHF. The CDR3 nucleotides are TGTGCCCGACCTGGGGGCCGGGACAGGGGGTCCAATCAGCCCCAGCATTTT. The V gene is TRBV7-7, the J gene TRBJ1-5; TRBD1 matches 11 bases. Germline assignment: CDR1 SSHAT and CDR2 FNYEAQ (reference sequence). The CDR3 contains 17 residues. V dropped 11 bases and J dropped 3; count of bases not matched to a gene: 15.

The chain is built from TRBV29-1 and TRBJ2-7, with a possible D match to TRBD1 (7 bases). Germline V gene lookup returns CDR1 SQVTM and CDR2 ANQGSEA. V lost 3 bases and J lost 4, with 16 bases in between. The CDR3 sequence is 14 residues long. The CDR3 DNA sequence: TGCAGCGTTGATATAGGAGCAGGGGGGTACGAGCAGTACTTC. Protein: CSVDIGAGGYEQYF.

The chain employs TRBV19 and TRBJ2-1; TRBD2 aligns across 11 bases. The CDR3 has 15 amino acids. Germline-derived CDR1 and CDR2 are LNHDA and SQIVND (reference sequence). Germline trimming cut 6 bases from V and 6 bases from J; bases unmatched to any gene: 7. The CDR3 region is CASSIGTSGSNEQFF. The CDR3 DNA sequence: TGTGCCAGTAGCATTGGAACTAGCGGGAGCAATGAGCAGTTCTTC.

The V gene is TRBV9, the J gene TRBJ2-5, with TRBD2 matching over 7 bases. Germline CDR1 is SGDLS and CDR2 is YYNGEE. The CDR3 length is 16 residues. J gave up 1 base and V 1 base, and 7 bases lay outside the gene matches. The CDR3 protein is CASSVRGGKGQETQYF. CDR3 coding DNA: TGTGCCAGCAGCGTAAGGGGAGGGAAGGGCCAAGAGACCCAGTACTTC.

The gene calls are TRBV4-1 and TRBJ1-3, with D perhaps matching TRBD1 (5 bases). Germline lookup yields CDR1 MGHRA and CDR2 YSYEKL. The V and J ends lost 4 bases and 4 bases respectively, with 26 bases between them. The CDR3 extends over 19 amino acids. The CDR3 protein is CASSRGVYRSQDVGNTIYF. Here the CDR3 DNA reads TGCGCCAGCAGCCGGGGGGTCTACAGATCCCAAGATGTCGGAAACACCATATATTTT.

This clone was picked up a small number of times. The CDR3 loop reads CASSPTAVYGYTF. The CDR3 nucleotides read TGTGCCAGCAGCCCAACAGCGGTCTATGGCTACACCTTC. The chain has TRBV27 and TRBJ1-2, with D hard to call. The germline V and J ends were trimmed by 6 bases and 4 bases, with 12 bases remaining between them. The CDR3 totals 13 residues. Germline V gives CDR1 MNHEY, CDR2 SMNVEV (reference sequence).

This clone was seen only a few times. The CDR3 DNA reads TGTGCCACCAGCAGCCTAGGGGTGGAAAACACCTTC. This sequence encodes CATSSLGVENTF. V gene TRBV15 combines with J gene TRBJ1-2; possibly TRBD1 for D (5 bases). Trimming cost V 3 bases and J 12 bases, with 14 bases left between them. There are 12 residues in the CDR3. Germline CDR1 LNHNV, CDR2 YYDKDF (reference sequence).